What follows are 28 T cell receptor beta chains derived from one specimen sequenced in a study. Each CDR3 protein is one row after TCRdb ran MiXCR on the RT-PCR reads. The sample carries hundreds of thousands of distinct CDR3 sequences, 12% to 15% recorded once. Sequenced material: memory CD4+ T cells from blood. These TCRs come from a female donor in good health, serving as a healthy control.

This clonotype was detected only a few times. The genes are TRBV6-4 and TRBJ2-1, with 7 bases fitting TRBD2. The CDR3 runs 18 residues. Germline V gene data show CDR1 as MRHNA and CDR2 as SNTAGT. The V segment lost 5 bases and the J segment 2 bases; nucleotides outside the gene matches: 15. The CDR3 nucleotides read TGTGCCAGCAGTCGGGGATTAAGCGGGATCAGGACCTACAATGAGCAGTTCTTC. Translating gives CASSRGLSGIRTYNEQFF.

The chain couples TRBV6-1 to TRBJ1-3, with D possibly matching TRBD1 (5 bases). Per germline, CDR1 MNHNS and CDR2 SASEGT. The CDR3 extends over 16 amino acids. Trimming removed 8 bases at V and 2 bases at J, with 19 bases between. The CDR3 nucleotides are TGTGCCAGCTTAACAAGCCCTTGGGGGACTGGAAACACCATATATTTT. This encodes CASLTSPWGTGNTIYF.

The chain recombines TRBV3-1 with TRBJ2-2; TRBD2 is a possible D gene (6 bases). This CDR3 is built from 14 residues. Germline CDR1 is LGHDT and CDR2 is YNNKEL (reference sequence). V lost 1 base, J lost 6 bases, and 9 bases lay in between. The CDR3 reads CASSQGEVPGELFF. The CDR3 nucleotides are TGTGCCAGCAGCCAAGGGGAGGTACCCGGGGAGCTGTTTTTT.

This clonotype was detected only a few times. V and J are TRBV12-3 or TRBV12-4 and TRBJ2-7; 11 bases are a match to TRBD1. With 5 bases clipped from V and 5 bases from J, the junction kept 14 bases outside the gene matches. This CDR3 has 17 residues. As DNA, the CDR3 is TGTGCCAGCAGTAGAGGACAGGGGGCTTTGGAAAGGGACGAGCAGTACTTC. Protein: CASSRGQGALERDEQYF.

The table lists this clonotype with a few counts. J is TRBJ2-2 and V is TRBV11-2; D not certain. There are 15 residues in the CDR3. Germline V gene sequence: CDR1 SGHAT, CDR2 FQNNGV. Trimming stripped 1 base from V and 5 bases from J, with 11 bases between. The CDR3 reads CASSLATWMTGELFF. The CDR3 region has the DNA TGTGCCAGCAGCTTAGCAACTTGGATGACCGGGGAGCTGTTTTTT.

This clonotype was recorded at least ten times. V is TRBV30 and J is TRBJ2-7, with D unclear. The CDR3 runs 11 residues. Trimming shortened V by 2 bases and J by 6 bases, and 8 bases separated the two germline ends. Germline V gene lookup returns CDR1 GTSNPN and CDR2 SVGIG (reference sequence). CDR3 loop: CAWSFVGEQYF. CDR3 nucleotide sequence: TGTGCCTGGAGTTTCGTAGGCGAGCAGTACTTC.

This clonotype has just a few counts. This chain links TRBV18 with TRBJ2-6; D is unresolved. Trimming removed 1 base from V and 0 bases from J, with 10 bases in between. This CDR3 region has 17 residues. Germline V gene lookup returns CDR1 KGHSH and CDR2 LQKENI. In nucleotides, the CDR3 is TGTGCCAGCTCACCACGGAGCCAGAGCTCTGGGGCCAACGTCCTGACTTTC. Its protein is CASSPRSQSSGANVLTF.

V gene TRBV15 combines with J gene TRBJ2-3; maybe TRBD2 (5 bases). The germline V and J ends were trimmed by 3 bases and 2 bases, with 12 bases remaining between them. Germline CDR1 LNHNV, CDR2 YYDKDF (reference sequence). The CDR3 runs to 15 residues. CDR3 DNA: TGTGCCACCAGCAGGACCGGGGATTTCACAGATACGCAGTATTTT. Protein product: CATSRTGDFTDTQYF.

V usage is TRBV7-2 and J usage is TRBJ1-3; 7 nucleotides match TRBD1. Unmatched junction bases numbered 15, after V lost 2 bases and J lost 2 bases. This CDR3 is built from 19 residues. Germline V gives CDR1 SGHTA, CDR2 FQGNSA. The CDR3 spells CASSLYGGTGVSTGNTIYF. DNA of the CDR3: TGTGCCAGCAGCTTATACGGGGGCACAGGGGTTTCTACTGGAAACACCATATATTTT.

This clonotype was counted only a few times. V and J are TRBV3-1 and TRBJ2-1, with D unclear. Germline V gene lookup returns CDR1 LGHDT and CDR2 YNNKEL (reference sequence). The CDR3 has 15 amino acids. The V gene lost 2 bases and the J gene lost 1 base, with 9 bases spanning the gap. The CDR3 reads CASSQYSPSYNEQFF. CDR3 coding DNA: TGTGCCAGCAGCCAATACAGCCCTTCCTACAATGAGCAGTTCTTC.

The chain has TRBV9 and TRBJ1-3, with D possibly being TRBD1 (6 bases). The V end lost 6 bases, the J end lost 0 bases, and 13 bases lay between the germline ends. This CDR3 region has 15 residues. Germline V lookup: CDR1 SGDLS, CDR2 YYNGEE. The chain's CDR3 is CASTPGDLSGNTIYF. For the CDR3, the DNA is TGTGCCAGCACCCCAGGGGACCTCTCTGGAAACACCATATATTTT.

In this sample, this clonotype turned up many times. This chain uses TRBV7-2 with TRBJ1-1; no reliable D call. CDR1 is SGHTA, CDR2 FQGNSA, per germline. The CDR3 is made up of 13 amino acids. The germline V and J ends were trimmed by 4 bases and 5 bases, with 11 bases remaining between them. Here the CDR3 reads CASSSRTGTEAFF. Written as DNA, the CDR3 is TGTGCCAGCAGCTCCCGAACGGGGACTGAAGCTTTCTTT.

The table lists this clonotype with many counts. This chain uses TRBV4-2 with TRBJ2-7, with D hard to call. This CDR3 contains 14 residues. V dropped 0 bases and J dropped 1 base, with 7 bases sitting between them. CDR1 is LGHNA and CDR2 is YNFKEQ in the germline V gene. The CDR3 nucleotides are TGTGCCAGCAGCCAAGATTGGCAGTCCTACGAGCAGTACTTC. This gives the protein CASSQDWQSYEQYF.

The chain carries TRBV5-6 and TRBJ2-2; weak D call: TRBD1 (6 bases). The germline CDR1 and CDR2 sequences are SGHDT and YYEEEE. CDR3 length: 14 amino acids. Trimming removed 6 bases from V and 4 bases from J, with 13 bases in between. The chain's CDR3 is CASNWGQGTGELFF. In DNA, the CDR3 is TGTGCCAGCAACTGGGGGCAGGGCACCGGGGAGCTGTTTTTT.

The table lists this clonotype with many counts. This sequence joins TRBV10-1 and TRBJ1-2; the D is unclear. The germline CDR1 and CDR2 sequences are WNHNN and SYGVQD (reference sequence). V lost 2 bases, J lost 4 bases, and 17 bases lay in between. This CDR3 comprises 16 residues. CDR3 nucleotide sequence: TGCGCCAGCAGTGAGGGGGTCCGCCTTGTCTCCTATGGCTACACCTTC. This gives the protein CASSEGVRLVSYGYTF.

This clonotype appeared a single time. The chain uses TRBV3-1 and TRBJ1-5, with 8 bases matching TRBD1. The CDR3 is made up of 16 amino acids. CDR1 LGHDT and CDR2 YNNKEL come from the germline V gene (reference sequence). J was trimmed by 5 bases and V by 0 bases; bases with no gene match: 6. CDR3 DNA sequence: TGTGCCAGCAGCCAAGATCAACAGGGGGGTCATCAGCCCCAGCATTTT. Amino acids: CASSQDQQGGHQPQHF. Full variable domain (outside the CDR3, taken from reference TRBV3-1 and TRBJ1-5): DTAVSQTPKYLVTQMGNDKSIKCEQNLGHDTMYWYKQDSKKFLKIMFSYNNKELIINETVPNRFSPKSPDKAHLNLHINSLELGDSAVYFCASSQDQQGGHQPQHFGDGTRLSIL.

CDR3 loop: CASSLAIGGAGEKLFF. The CDR3 region has the DNA TGCGCCAGCAGCTTGGCAATTGGGGGCGCGGGCGAAAAACTGTTTTTT. The rearrangement uses TRBV5-1 and TRBJ1-4; maybe TRBD1 (6 bases). Per the germline V gene, CDR1 is SGHRS and CDR2 is YFSETQ. The V gene lost 0 bases and the J gene lost 8 bases, with 17 bases spanning the gap. This CDR3 spans 16 amino acids.

This clonotype was observed at least ten times. This sequence joins TRBV5-1 and TRBJ2-7; 11 positions agree with TRBD2. Germline V lookup: CDR1 SGHRS, CDR2 YFSETQ. The CDR3 loop spans 14 amino acids. J gave up 6 bases and V 2 bases, and 4 bases lay outside the gene matches. CDR3 nucleotide sequence: TGCGCCAGCAGCTTCCTAGCGGGAGGTTTCGAGCAGTACTTC. Its translation: CASSFLAGGFEQYF.

This clonotype has a count of ten or more. CDR3 coding DNA: TGTGCCAGCAGCGTAGCCCCCGGGCGCGGGCGCAATGAGCAGTTCTTC. Protein sequence: CASSVAPGRGRNEQFF. The chain has TRBV9 and TRBJ2-1; a possible D gene is TRBD2 (5 bases). CDR1 and CDR2 (germline): SGDLS, YYNGEE. The CDR3 totals 16 residues. The V end was cut by 0 bases, the J end by 6 bases, with 16 bases between.

V and J are TRBV20-1 and TRBJ2-3; D is unresolved. The CDR3 length is 13 residues. The ends were cut back, 3 bases at V and 2 bases at J, with 9 bases in the middle. Germline V lookup: CDR1 DFQATT, CDR2 SNEGSKA (reference sequence). The CDR3 region has the DNA TGCAGTGCTAGGGACGGAAACACAGATACGCAGTATTTT. This sequence encodes CSARDGNTDTQYF.

The chain combines TRBV6-2 or TRBV6-3 with TRBJ2-5; D is undetermined. V was shortened by 1 base and J by 1 base, with 10 bases between the two germline ends. Germline V gives CDR1 MNHEY, CDR2 SVGEGT. This CDR3 comprises 15 residues. The CDR3 nucleotides are TGTGCCAGCAGTTACTGGCGGCAGCCCCAAGAGACCCAGTACTTC. As protein: CASSYWRQPQETQYF.

This CDR3 is CASSQPGTGSWEQYF. In DNA form, the CDR3 reads TGTGCCAGCAGTCAACCCGGGACAGGGTCTTGGGAGCAGTACTTC. This chain connects TRBV6-2 or TRBV6-3 to TRBJ2-7, with 9 bases lining up with TRBD1. V dropped 5 bases and J dropped 7; count of bases not matched to a gene: 12. The germline V gene encodes CDR1 MNHEY and CDR2 SVGEGT. The CDR3 consists of 15 residues.

This clonotype was seen more than once but under ten times. The chain employs TRBV20-1 and TRBJ1-1; D gene uncertain. There are 13 residues in the CDR3. The V end lost 3 bases, the J end lost 2 bases, and 10 bases lay between the germline ends. The germline gives CDR1 DFQATT, CDR2 SNEGSKA (reference sequence). CDR3 residues: CSASATGNTEAFF. The CDR3 nucleotides are TGCAGTGCTAGTGCGACTGGAAACACTGAAGCTTTCTTT.

The V call is TRBV20-1, the J call TRBJ1-6; possibly TRBD1 for D (6 bases). Per germline, CDR1 DFQATT and CDR2 SNEGSKA (reference sequence). Trimming shortened V by 5 bases and J by 0 bases, and 17 bases separated the two germline ends. This CDR3 region has 17 residues. The CDR3 sequence: CSAYPTGAYSYNSPLHF. Written as DNA, the CDR3 is TGCAGTGCTTATCCTACGGGGGCGTACTCCTATAATTCACCCCTCCACTTT.

The rearrangement links TRBV7-8 to TRBJ1-4; possibly TRBD1 for D (5 bases). The CDR3 has 13 residues. The germline gives CDR1 SGHVS, CDR2 FQNEAQ. The V end was cut by 1 base, the J end by 15 bases, with 15 bases between. Here the CDR3 reads CASSLVKGQLVFF. CDR3 DNA: TGTGCCAGCAGCTTAGTGAAAGGACAATTGGTGTTTTTT. The entire variable domain, with the rest obtained from reference TRBV7-8 and TRBJ1-4, is as follows: GAGVSQSPRYKVAKRGQDVALRCDPISGHVSLFWYQQALGQGPEFLTYFQNEAQLDKSGLPSDRFFAERPEGSVSTLKIQRTQQEDSAVYLCASSLVKGQLVFFGSGTQLSVL.

A few counts support this clonotype. The gene calls are TRBV3-1 and TRBJ1-4; D not resolved. V was shortened by 1 base and J by 8 bases, with 8 bases between the two germline ends. CDR3 length: 13 amino acids. CDR1 and CDR2 from the germline V gene are LGHDT and YNNKEL (reference sequence). The CDR3 DNA reads TGTGCCAGCAGCCAAGGATATTTCGAAAAACTGTTTTTT. Amino acid sequence: CASSQGYFEKLFF.

This clonotype occurred a few times. This chain links TRBV28 with TRBJ2-7; 10 bases are shared with TRBD1. Germline-derived CDR1 and CDR2 are MDHEN and SYDVKM. The CDR3 is made up of 15 amino acids. Trimming cost V 7 bases and J 2 bases; bases outside gene matches: 8. In nucleotides, the CDR3 is TGTGCCAGCACCTCAGGACAGGGGGGTACCTACGAGCAGTACTTC. Amino acids: CASTSGQGGTYEQYF.

This clonotype was recorded many times. V gene TRBV29-1 combines with J gene TRBJ2-5; 15 bases match TRBD2. The J segment lost 7 bases and the V segment lost 2 bases, leaving 2 bases of the junction unmatched. This CDR3 contains 14 residues. From germline, CDR1 is SQVTM and CDR2 ANQGSEA. The CDR3: CSVELGLAGGTQYF. CDR3 DNA sequence: TGCAGCGTTGAACTGGGACTAGCGGGGGGGACCCAGTACTTC. Supplemented by reference TRBV29-1 and TRBJ2-5, the full variable domain reads SAVISQKPSRDICQRGTSLTIQCQVDSQVTMMFWYRQQPGQSLTLIATANQGSEATYESGFVIDKFPISRPNLTFSTLTVSNMSPEDSSIYLCSVELGLAGGTQYFGPGTRLLVL.